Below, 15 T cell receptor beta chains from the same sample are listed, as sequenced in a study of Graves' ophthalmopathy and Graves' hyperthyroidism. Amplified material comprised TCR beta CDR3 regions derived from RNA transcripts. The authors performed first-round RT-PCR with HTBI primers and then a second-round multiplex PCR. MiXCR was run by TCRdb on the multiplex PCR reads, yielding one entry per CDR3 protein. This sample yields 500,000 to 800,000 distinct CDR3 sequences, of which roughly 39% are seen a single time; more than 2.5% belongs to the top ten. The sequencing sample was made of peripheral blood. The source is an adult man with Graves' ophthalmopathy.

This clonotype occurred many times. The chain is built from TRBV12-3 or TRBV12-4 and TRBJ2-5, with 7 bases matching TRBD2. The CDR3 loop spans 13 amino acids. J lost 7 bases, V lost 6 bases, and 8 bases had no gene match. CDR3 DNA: TGTGCCAGCAGACCAAGCGGGAAAAGGACCCAGTACTTC. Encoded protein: CASRPSGKRTQYF.

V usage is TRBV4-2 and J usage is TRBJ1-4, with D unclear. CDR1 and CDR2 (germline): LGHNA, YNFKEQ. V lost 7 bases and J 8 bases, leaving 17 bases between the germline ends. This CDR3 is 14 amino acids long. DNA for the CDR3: TGTGCCAGCATGGGCAGGAAGGGTCCCGAAAAACTGTTTTTT. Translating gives CASMGRKGPEKLFF.

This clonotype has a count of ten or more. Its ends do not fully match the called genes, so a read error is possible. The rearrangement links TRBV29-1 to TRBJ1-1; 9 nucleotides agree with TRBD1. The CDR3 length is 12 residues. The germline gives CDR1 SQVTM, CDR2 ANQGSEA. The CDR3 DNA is TGCAGCGTTGAAGATCGGCGGACAGGGGATCTCTTT. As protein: CSVEDRRTGDLF.

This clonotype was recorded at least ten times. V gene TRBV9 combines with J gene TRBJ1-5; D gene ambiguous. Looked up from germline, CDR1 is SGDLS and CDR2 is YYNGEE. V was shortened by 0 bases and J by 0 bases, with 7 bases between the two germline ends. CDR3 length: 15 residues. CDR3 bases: TGTGCCAGCAGCGTAGGGTTCGGTAGCAATCAGCCCCAGCATTTT. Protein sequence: CASSVGFGSNQPQHF.

The CDR3 bases are TGCAGTGCTAGAGAGGCGGGGCGGAATCAGCCCCAGCATTTT. This codes for CSAREAGRNQPQHF. The rearrangement links TRBV20-1 to TRBJ1-5; the D gene is possibly TRBD1 (5 bases). This CDR3 has 14 amino acids. V was trimmed by 0 bases and J by 4 bases, leaving 10 bases between them. Germline V CDR1 and CDR2: DFQATT, SNEGSKA (reference sequence).

The CDR3 here is CASTLDGYGANVLTF. In DNA, the CDR3 is TGTGCCAGCACCCTCGACGGTTATGGGGCCAACGTCCTGACTTTC. The chain combines TRBV2 with TRBJ2-6; D is unclear. Germline V lookup: CDR1 SNHLY, CDR2 FYNNEI. Trimming removed 7 bases from V and 3 bases from J, with 13 bases in between. The CDR3 spans 15 residues.

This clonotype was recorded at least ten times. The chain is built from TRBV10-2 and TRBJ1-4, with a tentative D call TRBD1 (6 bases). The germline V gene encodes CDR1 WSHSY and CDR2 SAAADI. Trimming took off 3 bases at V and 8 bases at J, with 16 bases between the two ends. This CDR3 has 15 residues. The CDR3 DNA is TGCGCCAGCAGTGAACTCGCCGGGGGCGGAGAAAAACTGTTTTTT. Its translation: CASSELAGGGEKLFF.

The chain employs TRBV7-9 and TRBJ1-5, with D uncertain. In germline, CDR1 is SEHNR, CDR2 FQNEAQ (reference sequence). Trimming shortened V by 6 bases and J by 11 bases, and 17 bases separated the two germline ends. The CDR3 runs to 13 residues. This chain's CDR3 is CASSPAVWETQHF. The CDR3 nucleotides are TGTGCCAGCAGTCCTGCGGTGTGGGAGACCCAGCATTTT.

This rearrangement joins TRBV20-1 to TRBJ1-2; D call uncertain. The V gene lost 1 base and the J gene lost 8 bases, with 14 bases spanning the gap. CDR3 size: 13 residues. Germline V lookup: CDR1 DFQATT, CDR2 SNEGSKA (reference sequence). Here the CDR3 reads CSARGGGGKGYTF. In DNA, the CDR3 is TGCAGTGCTAGAGGGGGTGGCGGGAAGGGCTACACCTTC.

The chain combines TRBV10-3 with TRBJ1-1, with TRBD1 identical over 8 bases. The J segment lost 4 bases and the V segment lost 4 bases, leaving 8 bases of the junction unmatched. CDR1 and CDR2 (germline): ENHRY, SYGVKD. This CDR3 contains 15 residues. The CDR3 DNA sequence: TGTGCCATCAGTGTGACAGGGGCCGGGGTCACTGAAGCTTTCTTT. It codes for CAISVTGAGVTEAFF.

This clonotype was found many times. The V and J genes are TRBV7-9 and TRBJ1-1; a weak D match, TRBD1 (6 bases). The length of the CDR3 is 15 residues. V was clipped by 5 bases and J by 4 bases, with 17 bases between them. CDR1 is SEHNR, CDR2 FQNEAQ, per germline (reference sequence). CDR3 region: CASSHNNGGATEAFF. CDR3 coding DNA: TGTGCCAGCAGCCATAATAACGGGGGGGCCACTGAAGCTTTCTTT.

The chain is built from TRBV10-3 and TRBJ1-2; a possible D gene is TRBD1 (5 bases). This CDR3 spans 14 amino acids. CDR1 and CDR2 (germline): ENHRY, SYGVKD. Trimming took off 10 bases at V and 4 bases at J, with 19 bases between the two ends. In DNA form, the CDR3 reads TGTGCCAGCACCGTCCGGGGGGGTCTCTATGGCTACACCTTC. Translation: CASTVRGGLYGYTF.

CDR3 amino acids: CASSISRARSNYGYTF. In nucleotides, the CDR3 is TGTGCCAGTAGTATAAGCAGGGCAAGAAGTAACTATGGCTACACCTTC. The chain has TRBV19 and TRBJ1-2; the D gene is possibly TRBD1 (5 bases). With 2 bases removed from V and 1 base from J, the gap between germline ends came to 14 bases. The germline CDR1 and CDR2 sequences are LNHDA and SQIVND (reference sequence). The CDR3 has 16 residues.

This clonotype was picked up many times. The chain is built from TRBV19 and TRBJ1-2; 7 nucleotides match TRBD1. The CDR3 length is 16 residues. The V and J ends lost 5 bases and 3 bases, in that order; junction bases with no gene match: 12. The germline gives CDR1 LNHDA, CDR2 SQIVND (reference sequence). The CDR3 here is CASSSPTGKNDYGYTF. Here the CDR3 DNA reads TGTGCCAGTAGTTCGCCGACAGGGAAAAACGACTATGGCTACACCTTC.

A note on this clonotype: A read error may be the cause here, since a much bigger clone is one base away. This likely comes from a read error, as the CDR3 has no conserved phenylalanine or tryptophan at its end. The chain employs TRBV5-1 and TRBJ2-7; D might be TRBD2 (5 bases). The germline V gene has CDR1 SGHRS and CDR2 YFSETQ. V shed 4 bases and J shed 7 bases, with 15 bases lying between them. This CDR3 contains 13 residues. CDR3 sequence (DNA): TGCGCCAGCAGCACGACATCGAGGGAAGAGCAGTACCTC. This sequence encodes CASSTTSREEQYL.